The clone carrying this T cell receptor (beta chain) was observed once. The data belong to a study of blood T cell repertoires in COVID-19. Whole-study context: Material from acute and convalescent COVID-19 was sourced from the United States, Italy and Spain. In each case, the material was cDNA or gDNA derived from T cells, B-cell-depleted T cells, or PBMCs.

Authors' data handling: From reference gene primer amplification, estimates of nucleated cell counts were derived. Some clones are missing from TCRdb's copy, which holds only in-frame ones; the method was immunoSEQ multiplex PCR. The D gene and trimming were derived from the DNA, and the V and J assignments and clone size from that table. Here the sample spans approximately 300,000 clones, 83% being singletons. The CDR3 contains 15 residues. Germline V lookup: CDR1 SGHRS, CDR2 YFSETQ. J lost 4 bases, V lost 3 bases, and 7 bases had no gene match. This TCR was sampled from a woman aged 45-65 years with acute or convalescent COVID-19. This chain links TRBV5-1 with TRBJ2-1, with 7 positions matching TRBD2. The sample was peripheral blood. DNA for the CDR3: TGCGCCAGCAGCTCAGGGACTACCCAATACAATGAGCAGTTCTTC. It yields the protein CASSSGTTQYNEQFF.